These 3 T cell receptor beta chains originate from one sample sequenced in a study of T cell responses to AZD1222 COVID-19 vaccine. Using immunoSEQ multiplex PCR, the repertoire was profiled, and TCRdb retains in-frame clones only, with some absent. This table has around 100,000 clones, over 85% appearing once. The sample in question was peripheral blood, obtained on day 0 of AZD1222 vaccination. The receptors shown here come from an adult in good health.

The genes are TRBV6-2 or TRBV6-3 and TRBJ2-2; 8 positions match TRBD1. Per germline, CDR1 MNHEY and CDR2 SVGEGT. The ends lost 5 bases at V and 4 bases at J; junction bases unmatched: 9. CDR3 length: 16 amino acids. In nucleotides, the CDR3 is TGTGCCAGCAGTAACAGTACAGGGGGTTTCACCGGGGAGCTGTTTTTT. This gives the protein CASSNSTGGFTGELFF.

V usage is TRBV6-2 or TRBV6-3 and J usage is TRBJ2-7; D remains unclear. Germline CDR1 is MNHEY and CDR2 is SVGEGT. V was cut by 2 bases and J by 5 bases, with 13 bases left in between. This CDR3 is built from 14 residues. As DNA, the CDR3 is TGTGCCAGCAGTTACCCCTCGTGGAAGGACGAGCAGTACTTC. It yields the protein CASSYPSWKDEQYF.

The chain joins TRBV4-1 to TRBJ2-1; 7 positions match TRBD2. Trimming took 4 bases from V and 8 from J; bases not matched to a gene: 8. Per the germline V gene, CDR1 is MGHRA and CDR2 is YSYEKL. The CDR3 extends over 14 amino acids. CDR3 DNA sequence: TGCGCCAGCAGCCGTTACGGGAGGCTAGATGAGCAGTTCTTC. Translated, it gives CASSRYGRLDEQFF.